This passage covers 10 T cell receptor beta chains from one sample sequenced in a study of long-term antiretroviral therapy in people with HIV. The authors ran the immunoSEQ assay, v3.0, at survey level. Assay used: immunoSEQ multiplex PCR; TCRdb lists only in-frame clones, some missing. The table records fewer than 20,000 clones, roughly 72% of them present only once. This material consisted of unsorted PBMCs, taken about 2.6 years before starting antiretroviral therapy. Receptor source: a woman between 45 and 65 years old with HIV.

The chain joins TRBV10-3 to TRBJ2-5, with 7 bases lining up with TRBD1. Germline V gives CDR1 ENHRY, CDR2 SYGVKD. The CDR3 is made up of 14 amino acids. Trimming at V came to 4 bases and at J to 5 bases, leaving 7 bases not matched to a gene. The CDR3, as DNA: TGTGCCATCAGTGGGAACAGGGGACGGGAGACCCAGTACTTC. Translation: CAISGNRGRETQYF.

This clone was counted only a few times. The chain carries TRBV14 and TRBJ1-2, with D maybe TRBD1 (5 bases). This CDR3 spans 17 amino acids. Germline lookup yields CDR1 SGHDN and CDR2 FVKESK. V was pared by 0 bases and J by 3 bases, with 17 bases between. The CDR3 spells CASSQDFDSLLYYGYTF. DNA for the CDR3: TGTGCCAGCAGCCAAGACTTCGACAGCCTCCTTTACTATGGCTACACCTTC.

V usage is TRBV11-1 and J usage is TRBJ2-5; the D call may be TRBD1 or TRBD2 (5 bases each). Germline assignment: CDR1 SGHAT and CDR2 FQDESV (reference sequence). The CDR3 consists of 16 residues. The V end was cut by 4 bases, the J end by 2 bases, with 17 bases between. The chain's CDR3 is CASSYREGRTQETQYF. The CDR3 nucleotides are TGTGCCAGCAGCTATAGAGAGGGGCGGACTCAAGAGACCCAGTACTTC.

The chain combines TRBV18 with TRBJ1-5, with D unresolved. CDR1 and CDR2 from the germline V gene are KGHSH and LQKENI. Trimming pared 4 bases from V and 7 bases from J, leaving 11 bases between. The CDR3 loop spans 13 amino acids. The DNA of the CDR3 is TGTGCCAGCTCACTTCAGGAGGACCAGCCCCAGCATTTT. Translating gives CASSLQEDQPQHF.

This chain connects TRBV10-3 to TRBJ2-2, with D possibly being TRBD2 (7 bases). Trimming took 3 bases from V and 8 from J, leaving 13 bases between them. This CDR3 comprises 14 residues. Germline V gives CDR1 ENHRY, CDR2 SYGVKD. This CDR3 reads CAISEGGAAGELFF. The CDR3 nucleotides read TGTGCCATCAGTGAAGGGGGGGCCGCAGGGGAGCTGTTTTTT.

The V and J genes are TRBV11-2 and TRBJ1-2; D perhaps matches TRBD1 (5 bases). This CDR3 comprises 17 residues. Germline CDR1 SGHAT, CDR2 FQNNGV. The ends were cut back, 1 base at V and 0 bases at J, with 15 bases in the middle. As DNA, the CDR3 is TGTGCCAGCAGCTTAGTTGGGGACGGCTTTCCTAACTATGGCTACACCTTC. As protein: CASSLVGDGFPNYGYTF.

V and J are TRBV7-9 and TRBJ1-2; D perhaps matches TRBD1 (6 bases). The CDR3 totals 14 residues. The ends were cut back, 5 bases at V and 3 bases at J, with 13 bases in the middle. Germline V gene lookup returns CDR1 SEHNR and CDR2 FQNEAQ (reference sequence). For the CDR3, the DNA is TGTGCCAGCAGCCCGGGGGGCTATTACTATGGCTACACCTTC. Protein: CASSPGGYYYGYTF.

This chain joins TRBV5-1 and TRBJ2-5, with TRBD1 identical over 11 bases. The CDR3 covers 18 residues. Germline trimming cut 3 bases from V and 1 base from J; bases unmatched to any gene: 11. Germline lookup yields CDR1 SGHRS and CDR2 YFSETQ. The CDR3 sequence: CASSSDRGRWGPQETQYF. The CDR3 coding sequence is TGCGCCAGCAGCTCGGACAGGGGGCGCTGGGGCCCCCAAGAGACCCAGTACTTC.

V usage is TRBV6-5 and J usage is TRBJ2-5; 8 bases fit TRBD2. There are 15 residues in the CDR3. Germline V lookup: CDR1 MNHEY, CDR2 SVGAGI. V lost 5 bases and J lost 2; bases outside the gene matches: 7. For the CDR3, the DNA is TGTGCCAGCAGTAGGATAGCGGGGAGGCAAGAGACCCAGTACTTC. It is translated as CASSRIAGRQETQYF.

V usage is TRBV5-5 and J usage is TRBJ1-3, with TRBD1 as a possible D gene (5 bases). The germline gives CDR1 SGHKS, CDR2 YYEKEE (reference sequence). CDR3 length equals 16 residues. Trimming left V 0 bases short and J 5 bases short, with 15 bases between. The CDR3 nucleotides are TGTGCCAGCAGCTTGGATTCCGGGACCACCAGAAACACCATATATTTT. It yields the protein CASSLDSGTTRNTIYF. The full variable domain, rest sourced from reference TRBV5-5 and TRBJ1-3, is DAGVTQSPTHLIKTRGQQVTLRCSPISGHKSVSWYQQVLGQGPQFIFQYYEKEERGRGNFPDRFSARQFPNYSSELNVNALLLGDSALYLCASSLDSGTTRNTIYFGEGSWLTVV.